Given below is one TCR beta chain in context. These data come from a study of blood T cell repertoires in COVID-19. Study-wide context: Samples came from the United States, Italy and Spain, spanning acute and convalescent COVID-19.

Using immunoSEQ multiplex PCR, the repertoire was profiled, and TCRdb retains in-frame clones only, with some absent. This sample has fewer than 450,000 clones; around 87% occur once, and the top ten carry around 6%. The CDR3 is made up of 15 amino acids. V trimming: 1 base; J trimming: 5 bases; junction bases outside the gene matches: 1. The germline CDR1 and CDR2 sequences are SGHVS and FNYEAQ. V gene TRBV7-6 combines with J gene TRBJ1-6; the match to TRBD1 covers 8 bases. What was sequenced was peripheral blood. This clonotype originated in a woman aged 45-59 years with COVID-19, enrolled during active disease. The CDR3 here is CASSLVRGHNSPLHF. CDR3 DNA sequence: TGTGCCAGCAGCTTAGTCAGGGGGCATAATTCACCCCTCCACTTT.